The rows below give T cell receptor beta chains drawn from one sample of a study of shared clonotypes between healthy human individuals. Clones were sequenced by immunoSEQ multiplex PCR, and TCRdb holds only the in-frame ones, with some missing. Of about 1 million clones listed, roughly 70% are singletons. Sequencing was carried out using memory CD4+ T cells sorted from blood. The receptors here all came from a man aged 18 to 35 in good health. Both conserved end residues are part of each CDR3. A D gene is named only where the DNA matches it firmly. Size is stated for part of the rows, as once, few or many counts, or as a class when the clone is expanded.

>TRBJ2-1|TRBV11-2|few|TRBD1
CASRQGAGSYNEQFF
TGTGCCAGCCGCCAGGGGGCAGGTTCCTACAATGAGCAGTTCTTC
>TRBJ2-3|TRBV6-1|-|TRBD2
CASSATKVSGRAPDTQYF
TGTGCCAGCAGTGCCACAAAAGTTAGCGGGAGGGCCCCAGATACGCAGTATTTT
>TRBJ2-6|TRBV10-3|-|-
CAITSGLSGANVLTF
TGTGCCATCACGTCGGGACTTTCTGGGGCCAACGTCCTGACTTTC
>TRBJ2-1|TRBV18|-|-
CASSPIQTGNEQFF
TGTGCCAGCTCACCCATCCAAACAGGAAATGAGCAGTTCTTC
>TRBJ1-6|TRBV18|-|-
CASSEGRPANSPLHF
TGTGCCAGCTCCGAGGGCCGCCCTGCGAATTCACCCCTCCACTTT
>TRBJ2-3|TRBV19|few|TRBD1
CASSDRGLGDTQYF
TGTGCCAGTTCGGACAGGGGTCTGGGAGATACGCAGTATTTT
>TRBJ2-7|TRBV13|-|TRBD1
CASSSDRVAYEQYF
TGTGCCAGCAGTTCGGACAGGGTAGCCTACGAGCAGTACTTC
>TRBJ2-7|TRBV5-1|-|TRBD1
CASSSRDRAPGEQYF
TGCGCCAGCAGCTCCCGGGACAGGGCGCCGGGGGAGCAGTACTTC
>TRBJ1-1|TRBV6-5|-|TRBD1
CASSYSGTGGTEAFF
TGTGCCAGCAGTTACTCGGGGACAGGGGGGACTGAAGCTTTCTTT
>TRBJ2-2|TRBV5-1|once|TRBD1
CASSHRGPGELFF
TGCGCCAGCAGCCACAGGGGGCCCGGGGAGCTGTTTTTT
>TRBJ1-5|TRBV19|-|-
CASSTHGGGGLGQPQHF
TGTGCCAGTAGTACCCACGGGGGGGGAGGCCTCGGTCAGCCCCAGCATTTT
>TRBJ2-3|TRBV7-8|-|TRBD2
CASSPPGLAGRRDTQYF
TGTGCCAGCAGCCCTCCGGGACTAGCGGGGAGGAGAGATACGCAGTATTTT
>TRBJ2-3|TRBV7-2|-|-
CASSLPSSDTQYF
TGTGCCAGCAGCCTACCTTCATCAGATACGCAGTATTTT
>TRBJ2-1|TRBV10-3|-|-
CAISESPQADEQFF
TGTGCCATCAGTGAGTCCCCGCAGGCAGATGAGCAGTTCTTC
>TRBJ1-5|TRBV10-1|-|TRBD1
CATWPGQEDWGGNQPQHF
TGCGCCACATGGCCGGGACAGGAGGACTGGGGAGGCAATCAGCCCCAGCATTTT
>TRBJ1-4|TRBV5-6|few|-
CASSLGPGVNEKLFF
TGTGCCAGCAGCTTGGGACCAGGGGTTAATGAAAAACTGTTTTTT
>TRBJ2-3|TRBV4-2|-|-
CASSQVVGGSADTQYF
TGTGCCAGCAGCCAAGTCGTCGGGGGCAGCGCAGATACGCAGTATTTT
>TRBJ2-3|TRBV27|-|-
CASSKLGGTDTQYF
TGTGCCAGCAGTAAGCTTGGCGGGACAGATACGCAGTATTTT
>TRBJ1-1|TRBV5-1|-|-
CASSPALLLTNTEAFF
TGCGCCAGCAGCCCGGCCCTTCTCCTCACCAACACTGAAGCTTTCTTT
>TRBJ2-1|TRBV19|once|-
CASSQGFAYNEQFF
TGTGCCAGTAGTCAGGGGTTTGCCTACAATGAGCAGTTCTTC
>TRBJ1-4|TRBV9|few|-
CASSVGRLGGSEKLFF
TGTGCCAGCAGCGTAGGGCGGTTAGGGGGTAGTGAAAAACTGTTTTTT
>TRBJ1-5|TRBV10-1|-|-
CASPGNQPQHF
TGCGCCAGCCCTGGTAATCAGCCCCAGCATTTT
>TRBJ1-4|TRBV27|-|TRBD1
CASSLSRTGGNEKLFF
TGTGCCAGCAGTTTATCCCGGACAGGGGGAAATGAAAAACTGTTTTTT
>TRBJ2-3|TRBV25-1|-|-
CASSIGPGGTDTQYF
TGTGCCAGCAGTATCGGGCCAGGGGGGACAGATACGCAGTATTTT
>TRBJ1-5|TRBV6-5|-|TRBD1
CASSLQGNQPQHF
TGTGCCAGCAGTTTACAGGGGAATCAGCCCCAGCATTTT
>TRBJ1-2|TRBV5-1|-|-
CASSTGDNGRGYTF
TGCGCCAGCAGCACGGGGGACAATGGTCGGGGCTACACCTTC
>TRBJ1-2|TRBV19|-|TRBD1
CASSTGQGGYGYTF
TGTGCCAGTAGTACGGGACAGGGCGGCTATGGCTACACCTTC
>TRBJ2-5|TRBV14|-|-
CASSQQRQETQYF
TGTGCCAGCAGCCAACAGAGACAAGAGACCCAGTACTTC
>TRBJ2-7|TRBV30|few|TRBD2
CAWSSLGTRRYEQYF
TGTGCCTGGAGTTCTTTGGGGACTAGACGCTACGAGCAGTACTTC
>TRBJ2-6|TRBV4-2|-|TRBD1
CASSQRTGELTF
TGTGCCAGCAGCCAAAGGACAGGCGAACTGACTTTC
>TRBJ2-7|TRBV10-3|once|TRBD2
CAISESGGLAAEQYF
TGTGCCATCAGTGAGTCTGGGGGACTAGCAGCCGAGCAGTACTTC
>TRBJ1-4|TRBV4-1|few|-
CASSHDLRDEETADQNEKLFF
TGCGCCAGCAGCCATGATCTTAGGGACGAAGAGACGGCGGACCAAAATGAAAAACTGTTTTTT
>TRBJ1-1|TRBV11-1|-|-
CASSSGRSNTEAFF
TGTGCCAGCAGCTCGGGACGGTCGAACACTGAAGCTTTCTTT
>TRBJ1-4|TRBV27|-|TRBD1
CASSFGTVNEKLFF
TGTGCCAGCAGTTTCGGGACAGTTAATGAAAAACTGTTTTTT
>TRBJ1-4|TRBV2|few|-
CASRRTDPNEKLFF
TGTGCCAGCAGACGGACAGACCCTAATGAAAAACTGTTTTTT
>TRBJ1-5|TRBV7-6|few|-
CASSLRSNQPQHF
TGTGCCAGCAGCTTACGTAGCAATCAGCCCCAGCATTTT